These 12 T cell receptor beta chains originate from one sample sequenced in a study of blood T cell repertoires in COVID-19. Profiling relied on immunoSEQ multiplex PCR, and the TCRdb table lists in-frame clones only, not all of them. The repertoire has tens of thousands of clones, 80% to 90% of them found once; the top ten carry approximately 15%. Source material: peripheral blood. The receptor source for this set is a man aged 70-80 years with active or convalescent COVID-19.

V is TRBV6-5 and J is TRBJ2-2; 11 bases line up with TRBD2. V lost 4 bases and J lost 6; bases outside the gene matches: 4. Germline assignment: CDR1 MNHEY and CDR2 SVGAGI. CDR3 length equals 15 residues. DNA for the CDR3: TGTGCCAGCAGTTCACGTAGCGGGAGGGCCGGGGAGCTGTTTTTT. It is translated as CASSSRSGRAGELFF.

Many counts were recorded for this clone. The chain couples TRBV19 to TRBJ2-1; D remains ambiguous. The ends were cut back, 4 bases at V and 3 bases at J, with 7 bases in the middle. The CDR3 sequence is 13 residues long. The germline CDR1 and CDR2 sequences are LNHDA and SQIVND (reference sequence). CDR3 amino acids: CASSTLDYNEQFF. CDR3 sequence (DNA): TGTGCCAGTAGTACCTTAGACTACAATGAGCAGTTCTTC.

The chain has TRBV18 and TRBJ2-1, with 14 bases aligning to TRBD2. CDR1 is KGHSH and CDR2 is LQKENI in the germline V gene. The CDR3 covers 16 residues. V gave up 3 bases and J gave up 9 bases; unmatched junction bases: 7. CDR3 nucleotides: TGTGCCAGCTCACCTGGACTAGCGGGAGGTGAAGGTGAGCAGTTCTTC. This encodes CASSPGLAGGEGEQFF.

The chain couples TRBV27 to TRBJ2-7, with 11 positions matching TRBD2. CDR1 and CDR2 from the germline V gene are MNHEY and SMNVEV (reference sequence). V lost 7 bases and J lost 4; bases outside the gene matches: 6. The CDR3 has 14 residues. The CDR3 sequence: CASKLAGALYEQYF. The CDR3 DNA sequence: TGTGCCAGCAAACTAGCGGGAGCACTGTACGAGCAGTACTTC.

The CDR3, as DNA: TGTGCCAGTACTAAGGAGAGACCTCAGTTTTATAGCAATCAGCCCCAGCATTTT. This sequence encodes CASTKERPQFYSNQPQHF. The chain uses TRBV19 and TRBJ1-5; D is unclear. V lost 7 bases and J 0 bases, leaving 22 bases between the germline ends. CDR3 length equals 18 residues. Germline-derived CDR1 and CDR2 are LNHDA and SQIVND (reference sequence). Filled out from reference TRBV19 and TRBJ1-5, the complete variable domain reads DGGITQSPKYLFRKEGQNVTLSCEQNLNHDAMYWYRQDPGQGLRLIYYSQIVNDFQKGDIAEGYSVSREKKESFPLTVTSAQKNPTAFYLCASTKERPQFYSNQPQHFGDGTRLSIL.

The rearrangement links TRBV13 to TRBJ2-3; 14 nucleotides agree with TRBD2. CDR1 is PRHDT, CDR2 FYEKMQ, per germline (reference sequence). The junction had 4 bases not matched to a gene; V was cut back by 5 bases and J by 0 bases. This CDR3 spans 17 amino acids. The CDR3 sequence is CASSRRTSGGSTDTQYF. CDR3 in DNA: TGTGCCAGCAGCCGCCGGACTAGCGGGGGGAGCACAGATACGCAGTATTTT.

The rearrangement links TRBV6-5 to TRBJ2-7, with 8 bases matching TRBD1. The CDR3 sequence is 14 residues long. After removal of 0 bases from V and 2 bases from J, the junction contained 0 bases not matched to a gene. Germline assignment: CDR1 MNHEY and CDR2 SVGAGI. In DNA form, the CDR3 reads TGTGCCAGCAGTTACTCGACAGGGGCCTACGAGCAGTACTTC. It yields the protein CASSYSTGAYEQYF.

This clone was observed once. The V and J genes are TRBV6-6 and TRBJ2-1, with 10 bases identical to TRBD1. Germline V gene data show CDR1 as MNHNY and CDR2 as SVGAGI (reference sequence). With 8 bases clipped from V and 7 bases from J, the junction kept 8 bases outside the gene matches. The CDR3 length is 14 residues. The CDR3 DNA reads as TGTGCCAGCGAGGACAGGGGGACTTGGAATGAGCAGTTCTTC. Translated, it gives CASEDRGTWNEQFF.

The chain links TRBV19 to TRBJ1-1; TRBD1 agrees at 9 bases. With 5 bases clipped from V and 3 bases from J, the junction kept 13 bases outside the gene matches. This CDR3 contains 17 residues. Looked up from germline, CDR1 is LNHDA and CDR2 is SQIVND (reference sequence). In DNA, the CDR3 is TGTGCCAGTAGTGTACAGGGGGCCCAACCTGAACACACTGAAGCTTTCTTT. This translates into CASSVQGAQPEHTEAFF.

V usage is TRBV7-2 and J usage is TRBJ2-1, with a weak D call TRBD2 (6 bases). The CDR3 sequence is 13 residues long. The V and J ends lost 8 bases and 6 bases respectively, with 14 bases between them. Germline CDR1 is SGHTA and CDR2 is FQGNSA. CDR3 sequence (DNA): TGTGCCAGCGGGACTGCGGCCGTCAATGAGCAGTTCTTC. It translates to CASGTAAVNEQFF. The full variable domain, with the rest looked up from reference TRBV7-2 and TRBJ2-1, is GAGVSQSPSNKVTEKGKDVELRCDPISGHTALYWYRQSLGQGLEFLIYFQGNSAPDKSGLPSDRFSAERTGGSVSTLTIQRTQQEDSAVYLCASGTAAVNEQFFGPGTRLTVL.

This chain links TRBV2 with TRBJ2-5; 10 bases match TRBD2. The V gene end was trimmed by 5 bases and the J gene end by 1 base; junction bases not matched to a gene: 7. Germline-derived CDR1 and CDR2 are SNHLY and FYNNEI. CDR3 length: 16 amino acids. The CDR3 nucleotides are TGTGCCAGCAGTCCGATAGGACTAGCGGTCCAAGAGACCCAGTACTTC. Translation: CASSPIGLAVQETQYF. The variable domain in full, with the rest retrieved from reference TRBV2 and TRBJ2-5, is EPEVTQTPSHQVTQMGQEVILRCVPISNHLYFYWYRQILGQKVEFLVSFYNNEISEKSEIFDDQFSVERPDGSNFTLKIRSTKLEDSAMYFCASSPIGLAVQETQYFGPGTRLLVL.

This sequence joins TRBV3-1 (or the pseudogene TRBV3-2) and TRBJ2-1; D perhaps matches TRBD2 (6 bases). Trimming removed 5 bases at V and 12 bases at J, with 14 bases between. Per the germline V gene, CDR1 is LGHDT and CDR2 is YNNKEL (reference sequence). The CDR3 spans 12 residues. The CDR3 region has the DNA TGTGCCAGCAGCTGGGGGGAAGATAGGCAGTTCTTC. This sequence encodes CASSWGEDRQFF.